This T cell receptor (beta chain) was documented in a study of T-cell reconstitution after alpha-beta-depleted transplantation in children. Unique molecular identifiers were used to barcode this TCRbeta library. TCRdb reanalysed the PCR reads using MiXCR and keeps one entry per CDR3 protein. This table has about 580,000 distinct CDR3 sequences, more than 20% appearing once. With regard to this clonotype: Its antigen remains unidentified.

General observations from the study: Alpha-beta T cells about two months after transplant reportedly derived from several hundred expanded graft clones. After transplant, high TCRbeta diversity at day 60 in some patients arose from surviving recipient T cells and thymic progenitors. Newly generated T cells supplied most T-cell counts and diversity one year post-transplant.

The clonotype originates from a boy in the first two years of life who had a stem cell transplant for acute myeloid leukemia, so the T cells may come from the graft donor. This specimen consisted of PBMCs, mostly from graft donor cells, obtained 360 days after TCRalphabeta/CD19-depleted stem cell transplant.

The CDR3 nucleotides read TGTGCCAGCCGGATGGTTTTCAGGGACAATGAGCAGTTCTTC. It yields the protein CASRMVFRDNEQFF. The chain uses TRBV6-1 and TRBJ2-1, with a possible D match to TRBD1 (5 bases). V shed 8 bases and J shed 5 bases, with 16 bases lying between them. Germline loops: CDR1 MNHNS, CDR2 SASEGT. The CDR3 is 14 residues long.